Each of the 26 T cell receptor beta chains below was sequenced from the same sample in a study of shared T cell receptors in the human thymus. Measured with immunoSEQ multiplex PCR; TCRdb has only the in-frame clones, and not every one. Of hundreds of thousands of clones listed, approximately 78% are singletons. These data are also associated with another study on human thymus T cells.

The source material was thymocytes. Receptor source: a boy under two years old with a congenital heart defect.

This sequence joins TRBV30 and TRBJ2-7, with 8 positions matching TRBD1. V shed 2 bases and J 11 bases; nucleotides not matched to a gene: 5. CDR3 length: 11 residues. Germline loops: CDR1 GTSNPN, CDR2 SVGIG (reference sequence). The CDR3 bases are TGTGCCTGGAGTTTGAGGACAGGGAAGTACTTC. This gives the protein CAWSLRTGKYF.

The sample holds one count of this clone. V and J are TRBV19 and TRBJ1-5; D is perhaps TRBD1 (5 bases). The V and J ends lost 6 bases and 11 bases respectively, with 20 bases between them. The CDR3 length is 14 residues. Germline loops: CDR1 LNHDA, CDR2 SQIVND (reference sequence). As DNA, the CDR3 is TGTGCCAGTAGGTCCGGACGGGGGACTGGGGCCCAGCATTTT. Its protein is CASRSGRGTGAQHF.

The rearrangement uses TRBV5-6 and TRBJ2-1; 7 bases are a match to TRBD2. This CDR3 spans 16 amino acids. CDR1 and CDR2 from the germline V gene are SGHDT and YYEEEE. V was clipped by 0 bases and J by 6 bases; unmatched bases: 9. The CDR3 here is CASSLVGGSSANEQFF. The CDR3 nucleotides are TGTGCCAGCAGCTTGGTGGGCGGGAGTAGCGCCAATGAGCAGTTCTTC.

The CDR3 nucleotides are TGTGCCAGCAGTGCACTAGCGGGATCCACCCCGGAGACCGGGGAGCTGTTTTTT. Amino acids: CASSALAGSTPETGELFF. This chain joins TRBV6-1 and TRBJ2-2; 10 bases are a match to TRBD2. The CDR3 contains 18 residues. Germline CDR1 MNHNS, CDR2 SASEGT. V was pared by 4 bases and J by 5 bases, with 13 bases of the junction left unmatched.

The genes are TRBV28 and TRBJ2-1; TRBD1 might be the D (5 bases). The germline V gene has CDR1 MDHEN and CDR2 SYDVKM. This CDR3 contains 17 residues. Trimming removed 1 base from V and 9 bases from J, with 22 bases in between. CDR3 sequence reads: CASSLSTVNEMSGEQFF. The CDR3 DNA follows: TGTGCCAGCAGTTTATCGACAGTTAATGAGATGAGTGGTGAGCAGTTCTTC.

This clone was counted between two and nine times. The rearrangement uses TRBV7-9 and TRBJ2-7; 12 bases line up with TRBD1. CDR1 and CDR2 from the germline V gene are SEHNR and FQNEAQ (reference sequence). The trim removed 3 bases at V and 5 bases at J, leaving 8 bases unmatched. This CDR3 region has 16 residues. CDR3 DNA: TGTGCCAGCAGCTTGATGGGGACAGGGGGCTGCCACGAGCAGTACTTC. Amino acid sequence: CASSLMGTGGCHEQYF. Using reference TRBV7-9 and TRBJ2-7 for the parts outside the CDR3, the full variable domain is DTGVSQNPRHKITKRGQNVTFRCDPISEHNRLYWYRQTLGQGPEFLTYFQNEAQLEKSRLLSDRFSAERPKGSFSTLEIQRTEQGDSAMYLCASSLMGTGGCHEQYFGPGTRLTVT.

The gene calls are TRBV9 and TRBJ2-7; TRBD2 agrees at 13 bases. The V and J ends lost 0 bases and 6 bases, in that order; junction bases with no gene match: 18. Germline values: CDR1 SGDLS, CDR2 YYNGEE. This CDR3 comprises 20 residues. The CDR3 DNA reads TGTGCCAGCAGCGTAGACTCACGGGTTGGCGGACTAGCGGGAGATGGCGAGCAGTACTTC. This encodes CASSVDSRVGGLAGDGEQYF.

This sequence joins TRBV27 and TRBJ2-7, with D possibly being TRBD2 (7 bases). Trimming removed 5 bases from V and 5 bases from J, with 25 bases in between. The length of the CDR3 is 17 residues. Germline lookup yields CDR1 MNHEY and CDR2 SMNVEV (reference sequence). CDR3 coding DNA: TGTGCCAGCAGTCCCCTCCGGACGGGGGGCAGGGTTCACGAGCAGTACTTC. Its translation is CASSPLRTGGRVHEQYF.

For the CDR3, the DNA is TGTGCCAGCAGCCAAGGGGGTAATTACGGGATCCAAGAGACCCAGTACTTC. This sequence encodes CASSQGGNYGIQETQYF. The chain is built from TRBV4-2 and TRBJ2-5; D may be TRBD2 (5 bases). The germline V gene encodes CDR1 LGHNA and CDR2 YNFKEQ. The V gene lost 1 base and the J gene lost 1 base, with 16 bases spanning the gap. The CDR3 is 17 amino acids.

The chain is built from TRBV19 and TRBJ2-5; D remains unclear. V lost 3 bases, J lost 5 bases, and 13 bases lay in between. Germline loops: CDR1 LNHDA, CDR2 SQIVND (reference sequence). This CDR3 region has 14 residues. Here the CDR3 DNA reads TGTGCCAGTAGTATCGCAGAGGAGATGGAGACCCAGTACTTC. Its protein product is CASSIAEEMETQYF.

This clone was counted between two and nine times. The chain combines TRBV5-4 with TRBJ2-1; 9 bases line up with TRBD1. The CDR3 runs to 14 residues. J was trimmed by 3 bases and V by 4 bases; bases with no gene match: 2. The V gene's germline CDR1 is SGHNT and CDR2 YYREEE (reference sequence). DNA of the CDR3: TGTGCCAGCAGCGGGGACAGGGACTACAATGAGCAGTTCTTC. Translation: CASSGDRDYNEQFF.

The V and J genes are TRBV4-1 and TRBJ1-1, with 9 bases fitting TRBD1. V trimming: 0 bases; J trimming: 7 bases; junction bases outside the gene matches: 6. The CDR3 length is 15 residues. Germline CDR1 MGHRA, CDR2 YSYEKL. CDR3 coding DNA: TGCGCCAGCAGCCAAGATCCACAGGGGGCTGGTGAAGCTTTCTTT. Protein sequence: CASSQDPQGAGEAFF.

This clone was seen a handful of times. The chain uses TRBV4-3 and TRBJ2-1, with 14 bases that match TRBD2. Unmatched junction bases numbered 10, after V lost 2 bases and J lost 10 bases. CDR3 length equals 17 residues. Germline CDR1 reads LGHNA; CDR2 reads YSLEER. CDR3 region: CASSQSPGLAGEREQFF. The CDR3 nucleotides are TGCGCCAGCAGCCAAAGCCCGGGACTAGCGGGAGAACGGGAGCAGTTCTTC.

This clone has more than one count but fewer than ten. V usage is TRBV7-6 and J usage is TRBJ2-5, with 12 bases lining up with TRBD2. Losses at the gene ends were 1 base for V and 1 base for J; bases not matched to a gene: 7. Germline V lookup: CDR1 SGHVS, CDR2 FNYEAQ. This CDR3 is 18 amino acids long. The CDR3 DNA is TGTGCCAGCAGCTTAGGGGGGCGGACTAGCGGGGTCCAAGAGACCCAGTACTTC. Its translation: CASSLGGRTSGVQETQYF. Together with reference TRBV7-6 and TRBJ2-5, the CDR3 gives the full variable domain: GAGVSQSPRYKVTKRGQDVALRCDPISGHVSLYWYRQALGQGPEFLTYFNYEAQQDKSGLPNDRFSAERPEGSISTLTIQRTEQRDSAMYRCASSLGGRTSGVQETQYFGPGTRLLVL.

The chain links TRBV10-1 to TRBJ2-7; no clear D gene. The CDR3 is made up of 12 amino acids. Germline V gene sequence: CDR1 WNHNN, CDR2 SYGVQD (reference sequence). V was cut by 4 bases and J by 2 bases, with 6 bases left in between. The CDR3 DNA sequence: TGCGCCAGCAGTGGGGCCGCCTACGAGCAGTACTTC. It specifies CASSGAAYEQYF.

The chain recombines TRBV10-1 with TRBJ2-2; perhaps TRBD2 as D (6 bases). This CDR3 has 17 residues. Germline CDR1 reads WNHNN; CDR2 reads SYGVQD (reference sequence). V was cut by 3 bases and J by 0 bases, with 14 bases left in between. The DNA of the CDR3 is TGCGCCAGCAGTGAAACGGGAGCGACACCGAACACCGGGGAGCTGTTTTTT. It is translated as CASSETGATPNTGELFF.

In its sample, this clone was seen a few times. The chain uses TRBV14 and TRBJ1-1, with TRBD1 identical over 8 bases. Germline V gene sequence: CDR1 SGHDN, CDR2 FVKESK. The CDR3 covers 16 residues. Losses at the gene ends were 6 bases for V and 2 bases for J; bases not matched to a gene: 11. CDR3 sequence (DNA): TGTGCCAGCAGTCCTCCGGGACAGGAAAGAAACACTGAAGCTTTCTTT. Protein: CASSPPGQERNTEAFF.

The chain joins TRBV25-1 to TRBJ1-1; TRBD1 agrees at 7 bases. The CDR3 is 17 amino acids. Germline values: CDR1 MGHDK, CDR2 SYGVNS. V lost 0 bases to trimming and J lost 1 base; unmatched junction nucleotides: 8. The CDR3 bases are TGTGCCAGCAGTGAATACCCGGGACAGAGCTCGAACACTGAAGCTTTCTTT. It encodes CASSEYPGQSSNTEAFF.

J is TRBJ2-7 and V is TRBV11-2; perhaps TRBD1 as D (6 bases). Trimming removed 5 bases at V and 2 bases at J, with 13 bases between. CDR3 length equals 14 residues. Germline V CDR1 and CDR2: SGHAT, FQNNGV. The DNA of the CDR3 is TGTGCCAGCAGCCCCGGGACACTAGCCTACGAGCAGTACTTC. It codes for CASSPGTLAYEQYF.

This chain joins TRBV29-1 and TRBJ2-1, with 11 nucleotides matching TRBD2. Germline V gives CDR1 SQVTM, CDR2 ANQGSEA. V shed 4 bases, J shed 7 bases, and the junction held 18 bases outside the gene matches. This CDR3 is built from 18 residues. The CDR3 loop is CSVGCLAGGTMIWNEQFF. As DNA, the CDR3 is TGCAGCGTTGGTTGTCTAGCGGGAGGAACTATGATTTGGAATGAGCAGTTCTTC.

In its sample, this clone was seen a few times. The genes are TRBV4-3 and TRBJ2-3, with 8 bases that match TRBD2. From germline, CDR1 is LGHNA and CDR2 YSLEER. CDR3 size: 16 residues. Trimming cost V 3 bases and J 8 bases; bases outside gene matches: 13. CDR3 sequence (DNA): TGCGCCAGCAGCCACCTTAGCGGGACCGGTTGGGGTACGCAGTATTTT. Its protein product is CASSHLSGTGWGTQYF.

The V gene is TRBV10-3, the J gene TRBJ2-1; TRBD1 matches 9 bases. Germline CDR1 is ENHRY and CDR2 is SYGVKD. The CDR3 extends over 15 amino acids. V was clipped by 5 bases and J by 4 bases; unmatched bases: 6. As DNA, the CDR3 is TGTGCCATCAGTCCTTCCGGGACAGGGTACAATGAGCAGTTCTTC. Translating gives CAISPSGTGYNEQFF.

The chain couples TRBV27 to TRBJ2-5, with a possible D match to TRBD1 (7 bases). Germline V gene sequence: CDR1 MNHEY, CDR2 SMNVEV (reference sequence). V was shortened by 1 base and J by 4 bases, with 13 bases between the two germline ends. The CDR3 is 15 amino acids. CDR3 residues: CASSLLGRGAETQYF. The CDR3 bases are TGTGCCAGCAGTTTATTGGGCAGGGGGGCAGAGACCCAGTACTTC.

The chain links TRBV6-1 to TRBJ2-7, with a weak D call TRBD2 (5 bases). The CDR3 consists of 11 residues. Germline loops: CDR1 MNHNS, CDR2 SASEGT. The CDR3: CVSAGSYEQYF. The CDR3 DNA reads TGTGTCTCGGCGGGCTCCTACGAGCAGTACTTC.

The rearrangement links TRBV5-1 to TRBJ2-3; 8 positions match TRBD1. Losses at the gene ends were 0 bases for V and 4 bases for J; bases not matched to a gene: 10. The germline V gene has CDR1 SGHRS and CDR2 YFSETQ. The CDR3 is 17 amino acids. CDR3 sequence reads: CASSLGVAGGNSDTQYF. CDR3 DNA: TGCGCCAGCAGCTTGGGTGTCGCAGGGGGCAACTCAGATACGCAGTATTTT.

The chain carries TRBV6-6 and TRBJ1-2; a weak D match, TRBD1 (6 bases). Trimming cost V 0 bases and J 4 bases, with 12 bases left between them. The germline V gene has CDR1 MNHNY and CDR2 SVGAGI (reference sequence). This CDR3 region has 15 residues. CDR3 loop: CASSYSWGRPYGYTF. The CDR3, as DNA: TGTGCCAGCAGTTACTCGTGGGGGCGCCCCTATGGCTACACCTTC.